Following are 2 T cell receptor beta chains from one sample sequenced in a study of blood T cell repertoires in COVID-19. Method: immunoSEQ multiplex PCR; TCRdb's copy keeps in-frame clones and lacks some. The table records 95,000 to 110,000 clones, approximately 83% of them present only once. Sample: peripheral blood. The receptors stem from a woman at least 80 years old with active or convalescent COVID-19.

The V gene is TRBV2, the J gene TRBJ2-1; possibly TRBD1 for D (5 bases). The CDR3 loop spans 13 amino acids. Between the trimmed V and J ends, which lost 8 bases and 3 bases, there was a span of 11 bases. In germline, CDR1 is SNHLY, CDR2 FYNNEI. The CDR3: CASDTTGYNEQFF. In DNA, the CDR3 is TGTGCCAGCGATACCACAGGCTACAATGAGCAGTTCTTC.

This clone was recorded only once. The chain uses TRBV30 and TRBJ1-4; D not certain. The V gene's germline CDR1 is GTSNPN and CDR2 SVGIG (reference sequence). CDR3 length: 14 amino acids. Trimming shortened V by 5 bases and J by 7 bases, and 17 bases separated the two germline ends. The CDR3 DNA is TGTGCCTGGGGCTTCCGGGTCCCGGGTGAAAAACTGTTTTTT. Translating gives CAWGFRVPGEKLFF.